This TCR beta chain comes out of a study of response to subunit inactivated influenza vaccine. Findings and caveats of the study: Authors suggested each seasonal flu vaccination may recruit only limited numbers of new T cells.

As regards this clonotype: Its antigen is not identified.

Trimming shortened V by 4 bases and J by 1 base, and 7 bases separated the two germline ends. Germline lookup yields CDR1 SQVTM and CDR2 ANQGSEA. The CDR3 runs to 12 residues. One entry per CDR3 protein results from TCRdb running MiXCR on the RT-PCR reads. The sample has approximately 480,000 distinct CDR3 sequences; roughly 11% are singletons. The chain recombines TRBV29-1 with TRBJ2-5; D remains ambiguous. The specimen was PBMCs from blood, collected more than 35 days after vaccination. This sequence was found in a man aged 50-59 years who received an inactivated influenza vaccine. The CDR3: CSVGKGQETQYF. The DNA of the CDR3 is TGCAGCGTTGGCAAGGGCCAAGAGACCCAGTACTTC.